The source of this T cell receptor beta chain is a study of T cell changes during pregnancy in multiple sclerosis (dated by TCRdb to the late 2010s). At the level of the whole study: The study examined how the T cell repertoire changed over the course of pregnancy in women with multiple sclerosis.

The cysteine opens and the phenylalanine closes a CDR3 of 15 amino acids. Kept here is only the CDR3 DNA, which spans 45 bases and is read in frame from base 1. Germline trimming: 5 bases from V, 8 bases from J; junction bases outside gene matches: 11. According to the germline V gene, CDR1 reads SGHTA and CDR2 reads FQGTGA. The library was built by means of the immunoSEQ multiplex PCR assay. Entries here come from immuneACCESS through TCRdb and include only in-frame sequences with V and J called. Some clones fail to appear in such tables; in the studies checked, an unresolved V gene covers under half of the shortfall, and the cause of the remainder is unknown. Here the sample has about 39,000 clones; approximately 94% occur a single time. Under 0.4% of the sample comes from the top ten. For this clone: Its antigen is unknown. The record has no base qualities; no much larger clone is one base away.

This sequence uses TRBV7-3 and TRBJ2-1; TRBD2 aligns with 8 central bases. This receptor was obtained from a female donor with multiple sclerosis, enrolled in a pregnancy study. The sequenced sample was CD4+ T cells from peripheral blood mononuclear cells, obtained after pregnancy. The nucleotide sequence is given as TGTGCCAGCAGCGTATCCGGGACTAGTCGCCATGAGCAGTTCTTC. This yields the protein CASSVSGTSRHEQFF.